One sample yielded the 21 T cell receptor beta chains listed below, sequenced in a study of blood T cells in healthy people across ages. The second PCR ran about 6 to 12 cycles with a sample-barcoded 5' primer and J-beta primers. TCRdb recomputed calls from the 5' RACE reads with MiXCR, one row per CDR3 protein. The sample includes approximately 800,000 distinct CDR3 sequences, around half seen only once; the top ten take approximately 40%. The specimen was blood. These receptors originate from a man aged 80 or over in good health.

The chain recombines TRBV5-1 with TRBJ2-3, with unresolved D. The V and J ends lost 0 bases and 5 bases respectively, with 13 bases between them. The CDR3 spans 15 residues. Germline values: CDR1 SGHRS, CDR2 YFSETQ. This chain's CDR3 is CASSLVFVPRDTQYF. The CDR3 DNA reads TGCGCCAGCAGCTTGGTTTTCGTCCCCCGAGATACGCAGTATTTT.

The chain uses TRBV7-8 and TRBJ2-7; tentatively, D is TRBD1 (5 bases). V was shortened by 8 bases and J by 3 bases, with 14 bases between the two germline ends. The CDR3 is 13 amino acids. Germline loops: CDR1 SGHVS, CDR2 FQNEAQ. CDR3 nucleotides: TGTGCCAGCCACCCCGGACAAGGCTACGAGCAGTACTTC. Its protein product is CASHPGQGYEQYF.

This clonotype has just one count. The chain is built from TRBV7-2 and TRBJ2-3; maybe TRBD2 (5 bases). This CDR3 region has 14 residues. The V gene lost 5 bases and the J gene lost 6 bases, with 15 bases spanning the gap. Per the germline V gene, CDR1 is SGHTA and CDR2 is FQGNSA. For the CDR3, the DNA is TGTGCCAGCAGCCTCGGGAATTCGGGCGATACGCAGTATTTT. This encodes CASSLGNSGDTQYF.

This chain links TRBV12-3 or TRBV12-4 with TRBJ1-6; D perhaps matches TRBD1 (6 bases). Trimming removed 7 bases from V and 8 bases from J, with 15 bases in between. This CDR3 contains 14 residues. The CDR3 loop reads CASIRAGADSPLHF. CDR3 bases: TGTGCCAGCATTAGGGCAGGGGCGGATTCACCCCTCCACTTT.

This clonotype was seen once. The genes are TRBV12-3 or TRBV12-4 and TRBJ1-5, with D unclear. V shed 3 bases and J shed 6 bases, with 6 bases lying between them. This CDR3 region has 12 residues. The CDR3 DNA reads as TGTGCCAGCAGTTTCTTAGGTCAGCCCCAGCATTTT. Protein product: CASSFLGQPQHF.

The chain recombines TRBV4-2 with TRBJ2-5, with 11 positions matching TRBD2. CDR1 and CDR2 (germline): LGHNA, YNFKEQ. V dropped 1 base and J dropped 1; count of bases not matched to a gene: 5. The CDR3 runs to 17 residues. The CDR3 reads CASSQGGLAGFQETQYF. The DNA of the CDR3 is TGTGCCAGCAGCCAAGGAGGACTAGCGGGCTTCCAAGAGACCCAGTACTTC.

There are a few counts of this clonotype. The chain joins TRBV11-1 to TRBJ2-7, with D possibly TRBD1 on 5 matching bases. Germline loops: CDR1 SGHAT, CDR2 FQDESV (reference sequence). Deletions cut 3 bases from V and 6 bases from J, with 15 bases between. The CDR3 has 14 amino acids. The CDR3 sequence: CASSFEGVGREQYF. For the CDR3, the DNA is TGTGCCAGCAGCTTTGAAGGGGTAGGGCGCGAGCAGTACTTC.

In its sample, this clonotype was seen a few times. This chain joins TRBV24-1 and TRBJ2-1; no clear D gene. The CDR3 has 11 amino acids. The V gene lost 9 bases and the J gene lost 10 bases, with 12 bases spanning the gap. Per germline, CDR1 KGHDR and CDR2 SFDVKD. The CDR3 sequence is CATGFLGEQFF. CDR3 DNA: TGTGCCACCGGGTTCTTGGGGGAGCAGTTCTTC.

V usage is TRBV20-1 and J usage is TRBJ1-4, with TRBD1 identical over 10 bases. Germline CDR1 and CDR2: DFQATT and SNEGSKA (reference sequence). The CDR3 spans 16 residues. With 3 bases clipped from V and 2 bases from J, the junction kept 6 bases outside the gene matches. The CDR3 DNA follows: TGCAGTGCTAGCACCGGGACAGGGGTCACTAATGAAAAACTGTTTTTT. Translation gives CSASTGTGVTNEKLFF.

The chain combines TRBV4-1 with TRBJ2-1; tentatively, D is TRBD2 (5 bases). Trimming shortened V by 6 bases and J by 9 bases, and 18 bases separated the two germline ends. The CDR3 totals 14 residues. In germline, CDR1 is MGHRA, CDR2 YSYEKL. This CDR3 is CASRIGKRSGEQFF. CDR3 nucleotides: TGCGCCAGCAGAATCGGGAAAAGGAGCGGTGAGCAGTTCTTC.

The gene calls are TRBV9 and TRBJ2-3; D not certain. Trimming took off 0 bases at V and 6 bases at J, with 8 bases between the two ends. The CDR3 contains 13 residues. Germline lookup yields CDR1 SGDLS and CDR2 YYNGEE. In DNA, the CDR3 is TGTGCCAGCAGCGTAGGGGATGCGGATACGCAGTATTTT. Protein: CASSVGDADTQYF. The full variable domain, rest sourced from reference TRBV9 and TRBJ2-3, is DSGVTQTPKHLITATGQRVTLRCSPRSGDLSVYWYQQSLDQGLQFLIQYYNGEERAKGNILERFSAQQFPDLHSELNLSSLELGDSALYFCASSVGDADTQYFGPGTRLTVL.

For the CDR3, the DNA is TGCAGCTCCCGATGGGGGCGCGTGGGGGTCGACGGCAATGAGCAGTTCTTC. Translated: CSSRWGRVGVDGNEQFF. The chain joins TRBV29-1 to TRBJ2-1; D is possibly TRBD1 (6 bases). The CDR3 contains 17 residues. The V end was cut by 8 bases, the J end by 6 bases, with 29 bases between. Looked up from germline, CDR1 is SQVTM and CDR2 is ANQGSEA.

This clonotype came up a few times. The rearrangement uses TRBV24-1 and TRBJ2-5; the D is unclear. Per the germline V gene, CDR1 is KGHDR and CDR2 is SFDVKD. V was trimmed by 3 bases and J by 3 bases, leaving 10 bases between them. This CDR3 is built from 14 residues. CDR3 sequence: CATSDPGPEETQYF. CDR3 nucleotides: TGTGCCACCAGTGATCCCGGACCAGAAGAGACCCAGTACTTC.

This clonotype was detected only a few times. J is TRBJ2-1 and V is TRBV4-1; D ambiguous. Trimming left V 0 bases short and J 0 bases short, with 6 bases between. The CDR3 has 15 residues. From germline, CDR1 is MGHRA and CDR2 YSYEKL. CDR3 in amino acids: CASSQDGDSYNEQFF. For the CDR3, the DNA is TGCGCCAGCAGCCAAGATGGGGACTCCTACAATGAGCAGTTCTTC.

The rearrangement links TRBV3-1 to TRBJ2-1, with TRBD2 matching 7 bases. The germline V gene encodes CDR1 LGHDT and CDR2 YNNKEL (reference sequence). CDR3 length equals 12 residues. V was clipped by 1 base and J by 15 bases; unmatched bases: 6. The CDR3 nucleotides read TGTGCCAGCAGCCAAGGACCGGGACTACCGTTCTTC. Translation: CASSQGPGLPFF.

The chain employs TRBV10-3 and TRBJ2-1; 9 nucleotides line up with TRBD2. Germline V CDR1 and CDR2: ENHRY, SYGVKD. The CDR3 loop spans 16 amino acids. The V segment lost 8 bases and the J segment 7 bases; nucleotides outside the gene matches: 15. In DNA, the CDR3 is TGTGCCATCGCCGAGGCGGGGGGGGTTGCCACGAATGAGCAGTTCTTC. Its translation: CAIAEAGGVATNEQFF.

The chain recombines TRBV29-1 with TRBJ2-7; TRBD2 matches at 11 bases. The J segment lost 5 bases and the V segment lost 6 bases, leaving 3 bases of the junction unmatched. The CDR3 has 12 amino acids. The germline V gene encodes CDR1 SQVTM and CDR2 ANQGSEA. Here the CDR3 DNA reads TGCAGCGTACTAGCGGGAGTTGACGAGCAGTACTTC. Its translation: CSVLAGVDEQYF.

This chain joins TRBV12-3 or TRBV12-4 and TRBJ2-5; 7 positions agree with TRBD1. Losses at the gene ends were 6 bases for V and 2 bases for J; bases not matched to a gene: 12. The CDR3 has 16 amino acids. In nucleotides, the CDR3 is TGTGCCAGCAGGCCCCCGACAGGGAAGGGGCAAGAGACCCAGTACTTC. Amino acids: CASRPPTGKGQETQYF.

The chain is built from TRBV10-3 and TRBJ2-1, with 13 bases aligning to TRBD2. The CDR3 totals 14 residues. The germline V gene encodes CDR1 ENHRY and CDR2 SYGVKD. J lost 7 bases, V lost 6 bases, and 3 bases had no gene match. CDR3 sequence (DNA): TGTGCCATCAGGCGGACTAGCGGGAGTAATGAGCAGTTCTTC. Encoded protein: CAIRRTSGSNEQFF.

The J gene is TRBJ2-1, the V gene TRBV2; 8 positions agree with TRBD2. Germline CDR1 and CDR2: SNHLY and FYNNEI. The CDR3 runs 14 residues. The V segment lost 8 bases and the J segment 1 base; nucleotides outside the gene matches: 4. CDR3: CASFGGGSYNEQFF. The CDR3 DNA sequence: TGTGCCAGCTTCGGGGGGGGTTCCTACAATGAGCAGTTCTTC.

In its sample, this clonotype was seen many times. V is TRBV5-1 and J is TRBJ1-4, with TRBD1 identical over 7 bases. Germline CDR1 and CDR2: SGHRS and YFSETQ. J gave up 6 bases and V 0 bases, and 5 bases lay outside the gene matches. CDR3 length equals 15 residues. The CDR3 protein is CASSLAGGQDEKLFF. The CDR3 region has the DNA TGCGCCAGCAGCTTGGCCGGAGGACAGGATGAAAAACTGTTTTTT.